These 15 T cell receptor beta chains were sequenced from one sample in a study of blood T cell repertoires in COVID-19. Here immunoSEQ multiplex PCR was the method, and the copy in TCRdb shows in-frame clones only, minus some. The data show roughly 97,000 clones, 75% to 95% seen once. Sequencing used peripheral blood. Receptor source: a human donor in a cohort sampled during active COVID-19.

This CDR3 is CASSLGTGYEQYF. Here the CDR3 DNA reads TGTGCCAGCAGCTTAGGGACAGGATACGAGCAGTACTTC. V and J are TRBV7-2 and TRBJ2-7, with 7 bases identical to TRBD1. J gave up 4 bases and V 1 base, and 1 base lay outside the gene matches. Germline V lookup: CDR1 SGHTA, CDR2 FQGNSA. The CDR3 runs to 13 residues.

This clone was seen just once. The chain recombines TRBV2 with TRBJ2-3, with a possible D match to TRBD1 (6 bases). Germline CDR1 SNHLY, CDR2 FYNNEI. Between the trimmed V and J ends, which lost 0 bases and 3 bases, there was a span of 13 bases. This CDR3 has 16 amino acids. CDR3 sequence: CASSEAPRGGTDTQYF. The CDR3 DNA follows: TGTGCCAGCAGTGAAGCCCCCAGGGGTGGGACAGATACGCAGTATTTT.

The V call is TRBV27, the J call TRBJ1-1; D unclear. CDR3 length equals 13 residues. Germline values: CDR1 MNHEY, CDR2 SMNVEV (reference sequence). Trimming pared 0 bases from V and 6 bases from J, leaving 8 bases between. CDR3 DNA: TGTGCCAGCAGTTTATCTTCGGGGTCTGAAGCTTTCTTT. It codes for CASSLSSGSEAFF.

This clone was recorded a few times. V is TRBV28 and J is TRBJ1-5; D not certain. V dropped 7 bases and J dropped 4 bases, with 11 bases sitting between them. CDR3 length: 13 amino acids. Germline CDR1 reads MDHEN; CDR2 reads SYDVKM. The CDR3 DNA is TGTGCCAGCACTCGGGTTGATAATCAGCCCCAGCATTTT. Translating it yields CASTRVDNQPQHF.

V is TRBV28 and J is TRBJ2-1; D uncertain. The CDR3 runs to 13 residues. Germline-derived CDR1 and CDR2 are MDHEN and SYDVKM. V was cut by 6 bases and J by 6 bases, with 12 bases left in between. This chain's CDR3 is CASSSRLANEQFF. The CDR3 DNA is TGTGCCAGCAGCTCCAGACTCGCCAATGAGCAGTTCTTC.

V gene TRBV13 combines with J gene TRBJ2-1; perhaps TRBD2 as D (5 bases). Trimming took 4 bases from V and 7 from J, leaving 17 bases between them. The germline V gene has CDR1 PRHDT and CDR2 FYEKMQ (reference sequence). The CDR3 length is 15 residues. The CDR3 spells CASSSSGGGVNEQFF. The CDR3 region has the DNA TGTGCCAGCAGCTCCTCCGGAGGAGGTGTGAATGAGCAGTTCTTC.

The genes are TRBV5-4 and TRBJ2-1; TRBD2 is a possible D gene (6 bases). CDR3 length: 14 residues. Trimming removed 4 bases at V and 4 bases at J, with 12 bases between. Germline values: CDR1 SGHNT, CDR2 YYREEE (reference sequence). CDR3 bases: TGTGCCAGCAGCCTGGGGACTCGTTACAATGAGCAGTTCTTC. Its protein product is CASSLGTRYNEQFF.

The V and J genes are TRBV15 and TRBJ2-1; TRBD2 might be the D (5 bases). V lost 0 bases and J 8 bases, leaving 14 bases between the germline ends. The V gene's germline CDR1 is LNHNV and CDR2 YYDKDF (reference sequence). CDR3 length: 15 amino acids. CDR3 sequence (DNA): TGTGCCACCAGCAGAGATTTTGAACTAGGCCATGAGCAGTTCTTC. Its translation is CATSRDFELGHEQFF.

The chain has TRBV28 and TRBJ1-4; 7 bases are shared with TRBD1. Germline-derived CDR1 and CDR2 are MDHEN and SYDVKM. The V and J ends lost 6 bases and 7 bases, in that order; junction bases with no gene match: 11. This CDR3 spans 15 amino acids. The CDR3 reads CASRKAGGSAEKLFF. The CDR3 region has the DNA TGTGCCAGCAGGAAGGCAGGGGGGTCGGCTGAAAAACTGTTTTTT. The full variable domain, its missing parts supplied by reference TRBV28 and TRBJ1-4, is DVKVTQSSRYLVKRTGEKVFLECVQDMDHENMFWYRQDPGLGLRLIYFSYDVKMKEKGDIPEGYSVSREKKERFSLILESASTNQTSMYLCASRKAGGSAEKLFFGSGTQLSVL.

This CDR3 is CASSSGTGYSPLHF. Written as DNA, the CDR3 is TGTGCCAGCAGCTCCGGGACAGGGTATTCACCCCTCCACTTT. V is TRBV27 and J is TRBJ1-6; 9 positions match TRBD1. After removal of 6 bases from V and 8 bases from J, the junction contained 5 bases not matched to a gene. This CDR3 has 14 amino acids. CDR1 is MNHEY, CDR2 SMNVEV, per germline (reference sequence).

The sample holds many counts of this clone. CDR3 region: CASSSGGYSLTEAFF. CDR3 DNA sequence: TGTGCCAGCTCATCAGGGGGCTACTCTCTCACTGAAGCTTTCTTT. This chain joins TRBV18 and TRBJ1-1; the match to TRBD1 covers 8 bases. The CDR3 is 15 amino acids. Trimming at V came to 5 bases and at J to 4 bases, leaving 9 bases not matched to a gene. Germline lookup yields CDR1 KGHSH and CDR2 LQKENI.

V and J are TRBV11-1 and TRBJ2-1, with 7 bases fitting TRBD2. J gave up 5 bases and V 7 bases, and 8 bases lay outside the gene matches. The CDR3 contains 14 residues. The germline V gene encodes CDR1 SGHAT and CDR2 FQDESV (reference sequence). Here the CDR3 reads CASICGRIDNEQFF. The CDR3 DNA follows: TGTGCCAGCATATGCGGGAGAATCGACAATGAGCAGTTCTTC.

The chain couples TRBV7-9 to TRBJ2-1, with D possibly matching TRBD2 (6 bases). Trimming took off 5 bases at V and 5 bases at J, with 13 bases between the two ends. The germline gives CDR1 SEHNR, CDR2 FQNEAQ (reference sequence). CDR3 length equals 14 residues. In DNA, the CDR3 is TGTGCCAGCAGCCCGAGGGACTTAAACAATGAGCAGTTCTTC. It codes for CASSPRDLNNEQFF. The entire variable domain, with the rest obtained from reference TRBV7-9 and TRBJ2-1, is as follows: DTGVSQNPRHKITKRGQNVTFRCDPISEHNRLYWYRQTLGQGPEFLTYFQNEAQLEKSRLLSDRFSAERPKGSFSTLEIQRTEQGDSAMYLCASSPRDLNNEQFFGPGTRLTVL.

The rearrangement joins TRBV18 to TRBJ2-7; TRBD2 matches at 8 bases. This CDR3 has 14 amino acids. Germline values: CDR1 KGHSH, CDR2 LQKENI. Losses at the gene ends were 3 bases for V and 2 bases for J; bases not matched to a gene: 3. The CDR3 spells CASSPPGGTYEQYF. The CDR3 DNA follows: TGTGCCAGCTCACCCCCGGGAGGGACCTACGAGCAGTACTTC.

V is TRBV19 and J is TRBJ1-1, with TRBD1 matching over 7 bases. CDR1 LNHDA and CDR2 SQIVND come from the germline V gene (reference sequence). With V trimmed by 6 bases and J by 1 base, 5 bases remained unmatched. CDR3 size: 14 residues. In DNA, the CDR3 is TGTGCCAGTAGAAGAGCAGGGGGGAACACTGAAGCTTTCTTT. Protein sequence: CASRRAGGNTEAFF.